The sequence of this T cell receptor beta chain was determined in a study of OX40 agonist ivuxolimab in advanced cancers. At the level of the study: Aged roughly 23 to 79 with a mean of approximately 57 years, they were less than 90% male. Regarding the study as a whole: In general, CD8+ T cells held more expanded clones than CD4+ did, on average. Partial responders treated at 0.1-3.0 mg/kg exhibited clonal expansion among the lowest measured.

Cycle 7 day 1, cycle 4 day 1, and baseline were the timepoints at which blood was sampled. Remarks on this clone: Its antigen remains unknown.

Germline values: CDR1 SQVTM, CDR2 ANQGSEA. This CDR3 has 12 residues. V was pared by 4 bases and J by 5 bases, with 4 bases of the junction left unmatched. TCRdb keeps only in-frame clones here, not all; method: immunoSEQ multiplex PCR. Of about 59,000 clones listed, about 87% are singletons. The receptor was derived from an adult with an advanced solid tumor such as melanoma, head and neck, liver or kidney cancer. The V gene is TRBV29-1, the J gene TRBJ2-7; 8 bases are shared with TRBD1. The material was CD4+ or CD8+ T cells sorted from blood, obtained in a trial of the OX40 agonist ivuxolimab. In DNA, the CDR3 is TGCAGCGTTGCGGGCAGGGGGCACGAGCAGTACTTC. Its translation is CSVAGRGHEQYF.